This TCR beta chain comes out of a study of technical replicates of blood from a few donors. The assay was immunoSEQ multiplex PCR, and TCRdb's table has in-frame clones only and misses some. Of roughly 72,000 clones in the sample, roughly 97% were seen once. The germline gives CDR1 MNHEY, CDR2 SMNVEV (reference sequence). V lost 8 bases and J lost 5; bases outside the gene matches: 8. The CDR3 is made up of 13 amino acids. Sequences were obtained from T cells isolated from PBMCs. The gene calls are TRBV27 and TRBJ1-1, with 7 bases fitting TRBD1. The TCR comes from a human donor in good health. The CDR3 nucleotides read TGTGCCAGCGGATATGGGACAGATACTGAAGCTTTCTTT. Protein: CASGYGTDTEAFF.